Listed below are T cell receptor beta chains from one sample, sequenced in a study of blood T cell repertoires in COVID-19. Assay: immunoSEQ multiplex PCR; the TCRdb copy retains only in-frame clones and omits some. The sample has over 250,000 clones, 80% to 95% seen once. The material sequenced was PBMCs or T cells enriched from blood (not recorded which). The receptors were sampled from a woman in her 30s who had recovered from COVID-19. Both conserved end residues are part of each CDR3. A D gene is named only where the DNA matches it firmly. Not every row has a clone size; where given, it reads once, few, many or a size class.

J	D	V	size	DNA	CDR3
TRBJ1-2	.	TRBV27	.	TGTGCCAGCAGGCCAGGGGATATAGGTGGCTACACCTTC	CASRPGDIGGYTF
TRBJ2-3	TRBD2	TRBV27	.	TGTGCCAGCAGTTTCTTAACAGCGGGAGTGGTAGGAGATACGCAGTATTTT	CASSFLTAGVVGDTQYF
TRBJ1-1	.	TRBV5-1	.	TGCGCCAGCAGCTTGTTGGGGGGACTCCAGAACACTGAAGCTTTCTTT	CASSLLGGLQNTEAFF
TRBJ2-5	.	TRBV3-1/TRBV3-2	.	TGTGCCAGCAGCCACGGTCAAACGACAGCTCAAGAGACCCAGTACTTC	CASSHGQTTAQETQYF
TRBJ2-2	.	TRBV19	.	TGTGCCAGTAGTCCGCGCGCCGACAGAACCGGGGAGCTGTTTTTT	CASSPRADRTGELFF
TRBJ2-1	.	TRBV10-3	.	TGTGCCATCAGTGAGCAGGACGAGGGGCAGTTCTTC	CAISEQDEGQFF
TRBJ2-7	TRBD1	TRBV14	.	TGTGCCAGCAGCCCCCTGGACAGGGCCTACGAGCAGTACTTC	CASSPLDRAYEQYF
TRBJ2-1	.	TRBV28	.	TGTGCCAGCAGTTTGGTTCAGGCCTACAATGAGCAGTTCTTC	CASSLVQAYNEQFF
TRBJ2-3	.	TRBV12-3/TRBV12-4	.	TGTGCCAGCAGTTTGACTAGAGATACGCAGTATTTT	CASSLTRDTQYF
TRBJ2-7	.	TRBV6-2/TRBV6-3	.	TGTGCCAGCAGTTCACTAGACTACGAGCAGTACTTC	CASSSLDYEQYF
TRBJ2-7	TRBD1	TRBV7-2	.	TGTGCCAGCAGCTTACAGGGGGCGCCCCTCTACGAGCAGTACTTC	CASSLQGAPLYEQYF
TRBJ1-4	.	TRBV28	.	TGTGCCAGCAGTGGTAGCGTTAGGGAAAAACTGTTTTTT	CASSGSVREKLFF
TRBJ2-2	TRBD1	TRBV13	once	TGTGCCAGCAGCTTCTCGGGACAGCCGAACACCGGGGAGCTGTTTTTT	CASSFSGQPNTGELFF
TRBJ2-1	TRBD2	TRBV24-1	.	TGTGCCACCAGTGGTACACGGGTCCCGGGTGTAAGCGGGAGGAACAATGAGCAGTTCTTC	CATSGTRVPGVSGRNNEQFF
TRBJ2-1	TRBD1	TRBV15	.	TGTGCCACCAGCAGAAATTTATTCGGACAGGGTAATAATGAGCAGTTCTTC	CATSRNLFGQGNNEQFF
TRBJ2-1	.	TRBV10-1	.	TGCGCCAGCAGTGCGCGAGGTGGAACAGGGCTGAGCAATGAGCAGTTCTTC	CASSARGGTGLSNEQFF
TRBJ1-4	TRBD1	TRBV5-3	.	TGTGCCAGAAGCTCAGGGGGAATACTGTTTTTT	CARSSGGILFF
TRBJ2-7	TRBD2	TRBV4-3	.	TGCGCCAGCAGCCAATACAGCGGGATGTACGAGCAGTACTTC	CASSQYSGMYEQYF
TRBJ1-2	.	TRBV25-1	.	TGTGCCAGCAGTGAAACTCACCCCGACACCTATGGCTACACCTTC	CASSETHPDTYGYTF
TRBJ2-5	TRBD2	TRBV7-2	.	TGTGCCAGCAGCTACGGACTAGCGGGAGAGACCCAGTACTTC	CASSYGLAGETQYF
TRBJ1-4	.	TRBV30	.	TGTGCCTGGATTTCAAAGGGGATTAATGAAAAACTGTTTTTT	CAWISKGINEKLFF
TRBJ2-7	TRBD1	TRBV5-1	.	TGCGCCAGCAGCTATACCACAGGGGTACCCTACGAGCAGTACTTC	CASSYTTGVPYEQYF
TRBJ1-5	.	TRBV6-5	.	TGTGCCAGCAGTTATGCAGGGAATAGCAATCAGCCCCAGCATTTT	CASSYAGNSNQPQHF
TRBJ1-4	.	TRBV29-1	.	TGCAGCGTAACCGGGGTCGGGTCTAGGAAACTGTTTTTT	CSVTGVGSRKLFF
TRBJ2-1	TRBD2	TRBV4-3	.	TGCGCCAGCAGCCAAGATTCTAGCGGCCTTATGTACAATGAGCAGTTCTTC	CASSQDSSGLMYNEQFF
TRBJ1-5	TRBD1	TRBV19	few	TGTGCCAGTACCCCGGGACAGGGGGTCCCCCAGCCCCAGCATTTT	CASTPGQGVPQPQHF
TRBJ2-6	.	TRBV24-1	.	TGTGCCACAAGCCACTCTGGGGCCAACGTCCTGACTTTC	CATSHSGANVLTF
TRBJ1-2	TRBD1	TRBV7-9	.	TGTGCCAGCGAGGGGGCAGGGGATGACAGGAGGCCGTTTAACTATGGCTACACCTTC	CASEGAGDDRRPFNYGYTF
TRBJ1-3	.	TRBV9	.	TGTGCCAGCAGCATCGACGGGAGCTCTGGAAACACCATATATTTT	CASSIDGSSGNTIYF
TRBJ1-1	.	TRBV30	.	TGTGCCTGGAGTGAAAAGGGGCGAGTACCGAACACTGAAGCTTTCTTT	CAWSEKGRVPNTEAFF
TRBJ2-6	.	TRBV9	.	TGTGCCAGCAGCGTCGGTTCTGGGGCCAACGTCCTGACTTTC	CASSVGSGANVLTF
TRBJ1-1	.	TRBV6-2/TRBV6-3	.	TGTGCCAGCAGTTACTTTCTTTCGGGTTTAGAGAACACTGAAGCTTTCTTT	CASSYFLSGLENTEAFF
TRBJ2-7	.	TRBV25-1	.	TGTGCCAGCAGTGAAGGAGGGGCGTTCTTCTACGAGCAGTACTTC	CASSEGGAFFYEQYF
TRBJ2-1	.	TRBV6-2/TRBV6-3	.	TGTGCCAGCAGTTTCGATTCTAGCAGGGGCAATGAGCAGTTCTTC	CASSFDSSRGNEQFF
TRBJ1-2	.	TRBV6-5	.	TGTGCCAGCAGAGGACATGTGGACTATGGCTACACCTTC	CASRGHVDYGYTF
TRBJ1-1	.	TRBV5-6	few	TGTGCCAGCAGCTTATTGGCACCGCAGTTAGCTTTCTTT	CASSLLAPQLAFF
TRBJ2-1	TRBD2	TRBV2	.	TGTGCCAGCAGTGAAGTTTATGGCGGGAGGTTGACCAATGAGCAGTTCTTC	CASSEVYGGRLTNEQFF
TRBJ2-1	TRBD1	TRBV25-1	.	TGTGCCAGCAGTGTGGGACAGGGGGTCGATGAGCAGTTCTTC	CASSVGQGVDEQFF
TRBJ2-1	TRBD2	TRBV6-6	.	TGTGCCAGCAGCGTTACCGGGACTAGCCGAATCTTGAGCTCCTACAATGAGCAGTTCTTC	CASSVTGTSRILSSYNEQFF
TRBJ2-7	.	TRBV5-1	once	TGCGCCAGCAGCTTGGAGGGCGGGATTTCCTACGAGCAGTACTTC	CASSLEGGISYEQYF
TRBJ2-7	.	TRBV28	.	TGTGCCAGCAGTTTAATGGGATTGAGGACAGAAAACTACGAGCAGTACTTC	CASSLMGLRTENYEQYF
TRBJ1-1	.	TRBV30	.	TGTGCCTGGAGTGTGAGGAGGACTGAAGCTTTCTTT	CAWSVRRTEAFF
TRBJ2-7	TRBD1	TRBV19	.	TGTGCCACCCGGACAGGATCCTACGAGCAGTACTTC	CATRTGSYEQYF
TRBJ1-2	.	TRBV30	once	TGTGCCTGGAGTGTACTAGGCTATGGCTACACCTTC	CAWSVLGYGYTF
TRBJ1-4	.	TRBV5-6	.	TGTGCCAGCAGCTCCCTAACAGGGATTGCTAATGAAAAACTGTTTTTT	CASSSLTGIANEKLFF
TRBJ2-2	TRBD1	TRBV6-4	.	TGTGCCAGCAGCGCGGACAGGGTGGGCACCGGGGAGCTGTTTTTT	CASSADRVGTGELFF
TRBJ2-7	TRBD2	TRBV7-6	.	TGTGCCAGCAGCGCATGGGCGGGAGGCCCCCCTAACGAGCAGTACTTC	CASSAWAGGPPNEQYF
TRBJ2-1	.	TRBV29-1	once	TGCAGCGTTGTTCCTAGCGTAGATGAGCAGTTCTTC	CSVVPSVDEQFF
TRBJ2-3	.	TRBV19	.	TGTGCCTCCACTGAGGCAGATACGCAGTATTTT	CASTEADTQYF
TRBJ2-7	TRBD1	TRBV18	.	TGTGCCAGCTCACCAACAGGGGCAAGCGAGCAGTACTTC	CASSPTGASEQYF
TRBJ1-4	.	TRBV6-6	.	TGTGCCAGCAGTTACCAGACAGTAAAGGAAAAACTGTTTTTT	CASSYQTVKEKLFF